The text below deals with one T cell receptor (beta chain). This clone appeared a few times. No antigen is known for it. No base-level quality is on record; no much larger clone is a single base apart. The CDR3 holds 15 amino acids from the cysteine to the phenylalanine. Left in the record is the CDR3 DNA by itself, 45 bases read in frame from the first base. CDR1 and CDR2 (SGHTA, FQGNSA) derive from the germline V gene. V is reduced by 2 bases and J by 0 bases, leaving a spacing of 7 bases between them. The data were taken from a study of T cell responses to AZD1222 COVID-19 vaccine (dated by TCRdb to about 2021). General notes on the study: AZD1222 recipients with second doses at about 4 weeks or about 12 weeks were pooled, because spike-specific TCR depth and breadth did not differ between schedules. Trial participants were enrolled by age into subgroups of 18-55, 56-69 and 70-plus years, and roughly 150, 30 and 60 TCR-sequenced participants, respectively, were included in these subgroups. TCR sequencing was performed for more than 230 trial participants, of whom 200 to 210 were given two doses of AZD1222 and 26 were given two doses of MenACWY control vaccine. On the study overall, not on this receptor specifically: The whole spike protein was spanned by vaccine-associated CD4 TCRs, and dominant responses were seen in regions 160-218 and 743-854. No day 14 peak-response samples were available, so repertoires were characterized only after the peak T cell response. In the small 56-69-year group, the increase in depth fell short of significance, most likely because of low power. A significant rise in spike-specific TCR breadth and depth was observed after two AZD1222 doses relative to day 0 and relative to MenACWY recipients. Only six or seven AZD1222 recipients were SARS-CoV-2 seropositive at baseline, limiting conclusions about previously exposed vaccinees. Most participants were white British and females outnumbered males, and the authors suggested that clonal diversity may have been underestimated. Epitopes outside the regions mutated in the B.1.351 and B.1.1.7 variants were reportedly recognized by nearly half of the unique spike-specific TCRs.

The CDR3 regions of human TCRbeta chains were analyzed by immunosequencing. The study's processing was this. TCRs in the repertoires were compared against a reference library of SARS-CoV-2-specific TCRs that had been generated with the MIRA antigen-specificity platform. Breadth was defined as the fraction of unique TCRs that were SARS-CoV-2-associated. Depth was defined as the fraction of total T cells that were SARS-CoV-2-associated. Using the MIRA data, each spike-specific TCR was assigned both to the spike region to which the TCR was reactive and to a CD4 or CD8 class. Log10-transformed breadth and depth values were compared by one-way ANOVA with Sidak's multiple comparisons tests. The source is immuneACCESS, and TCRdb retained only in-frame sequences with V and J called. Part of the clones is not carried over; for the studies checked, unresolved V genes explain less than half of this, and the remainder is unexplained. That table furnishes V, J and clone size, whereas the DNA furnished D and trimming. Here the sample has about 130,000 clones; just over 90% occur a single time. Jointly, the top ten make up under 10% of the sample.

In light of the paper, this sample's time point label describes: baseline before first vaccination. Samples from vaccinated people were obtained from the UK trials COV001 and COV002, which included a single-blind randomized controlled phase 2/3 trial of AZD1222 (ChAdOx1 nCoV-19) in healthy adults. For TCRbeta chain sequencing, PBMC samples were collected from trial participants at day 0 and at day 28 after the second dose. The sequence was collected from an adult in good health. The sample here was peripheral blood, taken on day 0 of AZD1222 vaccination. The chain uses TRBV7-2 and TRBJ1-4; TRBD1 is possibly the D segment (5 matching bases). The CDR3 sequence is CASSLSRATNEKLFF. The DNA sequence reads TGTGCCAGCAGCTTAAGCAGGGCAACTAATGAAAAACTGTTTTTT.